This is a list of T cell receptor beta chains from one sample in a study of T cells in localized non-small cell lung cancer. Data came from immunoSEQ multiplex PCR; TCRdb stores just in-frame clones and leaves some out. In the table there are 130,000 or so clones, 89% of which are singletons. The specimen comprised peripheral blood, sampled before any cancer treatment. The receptors derive from a female donor at least 60 years old with stage I lung adenocarcinoma. Both conserved end residues are part of each CDR3. The order of the fields is D gene, clone size, J gene, V gene, CDR3 protein, CDR3 DNA. A D gene is named only where the DNA matches it firmly. Only some rows state a clone size, as once, few, many or a class for expanded clones.

TRBD1	-	TRBJ1-2	TRBV5-6	CASSLLEQGVRGYTF	TGTGCCAGCAGCTTGCTGGAACAGGGGGTGAGAGGCTACACCTTC
-	few	TRBJ2-7	TRBV30	CAWTGGRGRTSQQYF	TGTGCCTGGACCGGGGGGCGGGGACGAACTTCCCAGCAGTACTTC
-	-	TRBJ1-1	TRBV19	CASSPTVQNTEAFF	TGTGCCAGTAGTCCAACAGTCCAGAACACTGAAGCTTTCTTT
-	-	TRBJ1-2	TRBV15	CATSRADSGRVYGYTF	TGTGCCACCAGCAGAGCGGACTCGGGACGAGTTTATGGCTACACCTTC
-	-	TRBJ2-5	TRBV11-1	CASSFWSGSETQYF	TGTGCCAGCAGCTTTTGGTCAGGTTCCGAGACCCAGTACTTC
TRBD1	-	TRBJ2-7	TRBV6-5	CASRYPDRLASAQYF	TGTGCCAGCAGATACCCGGACAGGCTGGCTTCCGCGCAGTACTTC
TRBD2	-	TRBJ2-2	TRBV5-1	CASSPQAGGTGELFF	TGCGCCAGCAGCCCCCAAGCGGGAGGTACCGGGGAGCTGTTTTTT
-	-	TRBJ2-7	TRBV19	CASSVTGVGEQYF	TGTGCCAGTAGTGTCACAGGTGTTGGCGAGCAGTACTTC
TRBD1	-	TRBJ1-4	TRBV7-8	CASSLVGDRARKLFF	TGTGCCAGCAGCTTAGTTGGCGACAGGGCCAGGAAACTGTTTTTT
TRBD2	-	TRBJ2-1	TRBV5-4	CASSLSGRVLGEQFF	TGTGCCAGCAGCTTGTCCGGGAGGGTTCTCGGTGAGCAGTTCTTC
TRBD2	-	TRBJ2-3	TRBV10-1	CASSEVTSGKDTQYF	TGCGCCAGCAGTGAGGTGACTAGCGGGAAGGATACGCAGTATTTT
-	-	TRBJ1-2	TRBV28	CASTLGGVGSYGYTF	TGTGCCAGCACCCTAGGGGGGGTCGGTAGCTATGGCTACACCTTC
-	-	TRBJ1-1	TRBV5-1	CASSLVLGGQTEAFF	TGCGCCAGCAGCTTGGTCCTGGGGGGGCAGACTGAAGCTTTCTTT
TRBD2	-	TRBJ2-7	TRBV27	CASSLNSGVGGAKSYEQYF	TGTGCCAGCAGTTTAAATTCCGGGGTCGGGGGGGCTAAGTCCTACGAGCAGTACTTC
TRBD2	-	TRBJ2-1	TRBV19	CASSAGSGRVDEQFF	TGTGCCAGTAGTGCGGGAAGCGGGAGAGTGGATGAGCAGTTCTTC
TRBD2	-	TRBJ2-7	TRBV5-1	CASSLGAGGFYEQYF	TGCGCCAGCAGCTTGGGGGCGGGAGGGTTCTACGAGCAGTACTTC
-	few	TRBJ1-1	TRBV5-1	CASSPRAQKNTEAFF	TGCGCCAGCAGCCCGCGCGCCCAGAAGAACACTGAAGCTTTCTTT
-	-	TRBJ2-1	TRBV6-1	CASRKDGKYNEQFF	TGTGCCAGCAGAAAGGACGGAAAGTACAATGAGCAGTTCTTC
-	-	TRBJ2-2	TRBV19	CASSLQTRGGELFF	TGTGCCAGTAGTTTACAGACCAGGGGCGGGGAGCTGTTTTTT
-	-	TRBJ2-7	TRBV4-2	CASSQDWMGSDEQYF	TGTGCCAGCAGCCAAGACTGGATGGGGTCAGACGAGCAGTACTTC
TRBD1	-	TRBJ1-6	TRBV28	CAIGTGGNSPLHF	TGTGCCATCGGGACAGGGGGGAATTCACCCCTCCACTTT
-	-	TRBJ2-7	TRBV5-4	CASSSEWEQYF	TGTGCCAGCAGCTCGGAATGGGAGCAGTACTTC
-	-	TRBJ2-1	TRBV10-1	CASSEGGADDEQFF	TGCGCCAGCAGTGAGGGGGGAGCGGATGATGAGCAGTTCTTC
-	-	TRBJ1-1	TRBV10-3	CAISESGRGEAFF	TGTGCCATCAGTGAGTCAGGGAGGGGGGAAGCTTTCTTT
TRBD1	-	TRBJ2-7	TRBV4-1	CASSQPGQGFYEQYF	TGCGCCAGCAGCCAACCGGGACAGGGATTTTACGAGCAGTACTTC
TRBD2	-	TRBJ2-5	TRBV7-9	CASSPLVGTSGETQYF	TGTGCCAGCAGCCCATTAGTCGGGACTAGCGGGGAGACCCAGTACTTC
TRBD2	-	TRBJ2-2	TRBV7-6	CASSLGTGGSTGELFF	TGTGCCAGCAGCTTAGGGACGGGAGGGAGCACCGGGGAGCTGTTTTTT
-	-	TRBJ2-2	TRBV7-2	CANSLGAGRGELFF	TGTGCCAACAGCCTAGGGGCAGGCAGGGGGGAGCTGTTTTTT
TRBD2	-	TRBJ2-3	TRBV14	CASSRWSWRETINF	TGTGCCAGCAGCCGGTGGAGTTGGCGGGAGACTATAAACTTT
-	-	TRBJ1-2	TRBV6-1	CASSEESSRGYTF	TGTGCCAGCAGTGAAGAATCGAGTCGGGGCTACACCTTC
-	few	TRBJ1-5	TRBV19	CASSEWGNGQPQHF	TGTGCCAGTAGTGAATGGGGGAACGGACAGCCCCAGCATTTT
TRBD2	-	TRBJ2-7	TRBV7-3	CASSALASGRSYEQYF	TGTGCCAGCAGCGCCCTGGCCAGCGGGAGGTCCTACGAGCAGTACTTC
-	-	TRBJ2-7	TRBV29-1	CSAGRSGATGNEQYF	TGCAGCGCCGGAAGGTCGGGGGCGACGGGGAACGAGCAGTACTTC
TRBD1	-	TRBJ1-5	TRBV7-6	CASSGQVDQPQHF	TGTGCCAGCAGTGGACAGGTGGATCAACCCCAGCATTTT
-	-	TRBJ1-1	TRBV28	CAGGEGPNTEAFF	TGTGCCGGGGGGGAGGGCCCGAACACTGAAGCTTTCTTT
TRBD1	-	TRBJ2-5	TRBV19	CASSTTGGQTQYF	TGTGCCAGTAGTACGACAGGGGGACAGACCCAGTACTTC
-	-	TRBJ2-7	TRBV6-5	CASRVVGEQYF	TGTGCCAGCAGGGTAGTCGGCGAGCAGTACTTC
TRBD2	-	TRBJ2-5	TRBV7-3	CASSLDEGGPPYF	TGTGCCAGCAGCTTAGATGAGGGAGGGCCCCCGTACTTC
-	-	TRBJ1-1	TRBV25-1	CASRREANTEAFF	TGTGCCAGCAGGAGGGAAGCGAACACTGAAGCTTTCTTT
-	-	TRBJ2-1	TRBV2	CASRRDVLYNEQFF	TGTGCCAGCAGGCGGGACGTTCTCTACAATGAGCAGTTCTTC
-	-	TRBJ1-1	TRBV28	CASSLRVRGNTEAFF	TGTGCCAGCAGTTTAAGGGTCAGGGGAAACACTGAAGCTTTCTTT
-	-	TRBJ2-3	TRBV5-1	CASIPTALGTDTQYF	TGCGCCAGCATTCCAACAGCCCTCGGCACAGATACGCAGTATTTT
TRBD2	-	TRBJ2-7	TRBV6-5	CASSRTSFYEQYF	TGTGCCAGCAGCCGGACTAGCTTCTACGAGCAGTACTTC
TRBD1	-	TRBJ2-5	TRBV19	CASSVDRGQETQYF	TGTGCCAGTAGTGTAGACAGGGGCCAAGAGACCCAGTACTTC
-	-	TRBJ1-1	TRBV5-1	CASSLGGVNTEAFF	TGCGCCAGCAGCCTAGGGGGGGTGAACACTGAAGCTTTCTTT
-	-	TRBJ1-5	TRBV11-3	CASSFEASGQPQHF	TGTGCCAGCAGCTTTGAGGCCTCGGGGCAGCCCCAGCATTTT
TRBD1	once	TRBJ1-3	TRBV9	CASSVVPQGFAGNTIYF	TGTGCCAGCAGCGTAGTCCCACAGGGGTTCGCTGGAAACACCATATATTTT
TRBD2	-	TRBJ2-7	TRBV19	CASSIVGLASEQYF	TGTGCCAGTAGTATAGTGGGACTAGCTTCCGAGCAGTACTTC
TRBD1	-	TRBJ1-3	TRBV10-2	CASSAGGQGNTIYF	TGCGCCAGCAGTGCTGGGGGACAGGGCAACACCATATATTTT
TRBD2	-	TRBJ2-1	TRBV29-1	CSVGHGGRAMNEQFF	TGCAGCGTTGGCCACGGGGGGAGGGCCATGAATGAGCAGTTCTTC